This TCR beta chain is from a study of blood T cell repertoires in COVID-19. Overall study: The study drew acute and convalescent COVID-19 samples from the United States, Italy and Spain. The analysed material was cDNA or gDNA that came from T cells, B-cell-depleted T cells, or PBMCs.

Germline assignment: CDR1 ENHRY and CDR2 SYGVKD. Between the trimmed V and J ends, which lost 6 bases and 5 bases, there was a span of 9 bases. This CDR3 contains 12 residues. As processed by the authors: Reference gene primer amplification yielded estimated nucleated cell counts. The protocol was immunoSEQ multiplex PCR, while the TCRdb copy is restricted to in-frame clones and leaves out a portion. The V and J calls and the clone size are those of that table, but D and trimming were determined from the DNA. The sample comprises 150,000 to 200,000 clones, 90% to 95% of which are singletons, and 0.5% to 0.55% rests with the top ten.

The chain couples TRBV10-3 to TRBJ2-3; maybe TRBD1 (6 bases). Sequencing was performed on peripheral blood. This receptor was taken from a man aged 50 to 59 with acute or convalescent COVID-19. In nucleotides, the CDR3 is TGTGCCATCAGCAGCAGGGGAGATACGCAGTATTTT. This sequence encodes CAISSRGDTQYF.